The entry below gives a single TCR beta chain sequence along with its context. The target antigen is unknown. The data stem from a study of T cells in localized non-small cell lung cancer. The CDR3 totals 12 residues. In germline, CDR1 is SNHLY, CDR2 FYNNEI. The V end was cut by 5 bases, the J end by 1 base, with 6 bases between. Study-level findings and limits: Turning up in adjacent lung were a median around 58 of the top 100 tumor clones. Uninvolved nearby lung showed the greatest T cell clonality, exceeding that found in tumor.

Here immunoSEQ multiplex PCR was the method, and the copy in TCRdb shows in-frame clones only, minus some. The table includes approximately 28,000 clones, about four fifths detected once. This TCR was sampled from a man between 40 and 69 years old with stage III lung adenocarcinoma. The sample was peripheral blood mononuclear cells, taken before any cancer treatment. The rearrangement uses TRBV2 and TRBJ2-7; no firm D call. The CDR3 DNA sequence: TGTGCCAGCAGTCCCTCTTCCTACGAGCAGTACTTC. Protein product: CASSPSSYEQYF. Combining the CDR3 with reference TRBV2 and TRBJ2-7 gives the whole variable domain EPEVTQTPSHQVTQMGQEVILRCVPISNHLYFYWYRQILGQKVEFLVSFYNNEISEKSEIFDDQFSVERPDGSNFTLKIRSTKLEDSAMYFCASSPSSYEQYFGPGTRLTVT.